This TCR beta chain was captured by sequencing in a study of T-cell memory formation after mild COVID-19. General study findings and limits: Pre-infection memory carried some responding clones, suggesting that cross-reactive memory joined. Clones contracting over day 15 to 85 were CD4/CD8 balanced, with later expanders leaning CD4+. Clones that contracted clustered mainly in CM and EM if CD4+ and in EMRA if CD8+.

Sample barcodes and UMIs were carried by the TCR alpha and TCR beta cDNA libraries that 5'RACE generated with constant-segment primers. Each CDR3 protein gets one entry after TCRdb re-called the 5' RACE reads with MiXCR. This table holds around 340,000 distinct CDR3 sequences, roughly 15% found once. Comment on this clonotype: What it binds is unknown.

The source of this sequence is a man between 18 and 35 years old who had mild COVID-19 (a few samples of this study predate the infection). Cell type and time point are not known. What was sequenced was PBMCs or a T cell subset sorted from them (not recorded which).

CDR3 loop: CSVGVGNTEAFF. DNA for the CDR3: TGCAGCGTTGGAGTGGGAAACACTGAAGCTTTCTTT. The chain has TRBV29-1 and TRBJ1-1, with no clear D. The CDR3 length is 12 residues. The V and J ends lost 4 bases and 2 bases respectively, with 8 bases between them. Germline-derived CDR1 and CDR2 are SQVTM and ANQGSEA. Together with reference TRBV29-1 and TRBJ1-1, the CDR3 gives the full variable domain: SAVISQKPSRDICQRGTSLTIQCQVDSQVTMMFWYRQQPGQSLTLIATANQGSEATYESGFVIDKFPISRPNLTFSTLTVSNMSPEDSSIYLCSVGVGNTEAFFGQGTRLTVV.